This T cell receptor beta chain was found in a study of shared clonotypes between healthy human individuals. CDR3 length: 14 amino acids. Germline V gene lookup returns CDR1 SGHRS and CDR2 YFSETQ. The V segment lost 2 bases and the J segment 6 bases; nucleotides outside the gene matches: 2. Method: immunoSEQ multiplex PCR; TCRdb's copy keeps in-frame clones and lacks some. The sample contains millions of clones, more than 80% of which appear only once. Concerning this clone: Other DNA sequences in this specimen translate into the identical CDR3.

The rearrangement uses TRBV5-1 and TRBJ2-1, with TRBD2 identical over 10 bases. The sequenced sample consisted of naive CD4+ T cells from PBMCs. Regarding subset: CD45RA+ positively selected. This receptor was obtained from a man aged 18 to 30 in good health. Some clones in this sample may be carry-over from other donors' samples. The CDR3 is CASSFLAGANEQFF. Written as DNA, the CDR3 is TGCGCCAGCAGCTTCCTAGCGGGAGCCAATGAGCAGTTCTTC.